This is a list of T cell receptor beta chains from one sample in a study of PD-1 blockade in classical Hodgkin lymphoma. The repertoire was sequenced with immunoSEQ multiplex PCR; TCRdb's copy has only in-frame clones and lacks some. Of around 18,000 clones in the sample, roughly 75% were seen once. Sequencing used CD4+ T cells from blood, obtained before the fourth cycle of nivolumab. The receptors here all came from a human donor with classical Hodgkin lymphoma. CDR3s include the opening cysteine and the closing phenylalanine or tryptophan. The order of the fields is V gene, CDR3 length, clone size, D gene, J gene, CDR3 protein, CDR3 DNA. D genes are given only for firm matches. Some rows have no size entry. The others give once, few or many, or a class for an expanded clone.

v_gene: TRBV28; len: 15; abundance: -; d_gene: TRBD2; j_gene: TRBJ2-3; CDR3aa: CASSLSGGVTDTQYF; CDR3nt: TGTGCCAGCTCCTTGTCGGGGGGAGTCACAGATACGCAGTATTTT
v_gene: TRBV5-1; len: 15; abundance: -; d_gene: -; j_gene: TRBJ1-1; CDR3aa: CASKIEVGGNTEAFF; CDR3nt: TGCGCCAGCAAAATTGAGGTCGGAGGGAACACTGAAGCTTTCTTT
v_gene: TRBV5-6; len: 15; abundance: -; d_gene: -; j_gene: TRBJ1-4; CDR3aa: CASSLEWDRGEKLFF; CDR3nt: TGTGCCAGCAGCTTGGAGTGGGACCGTGGTGAAAAACTGTTTTTT
v_gene: TRBV4-3; len: 18; abundance: -; d_gene: -; j_gene: TRBJ1-2; CDR3aa: CASSQDAGLPPPGDGYTF; CDR3nt: TGCGCCAGCAGCCAAGATGCGGGACTGCCCCCACCCGGGGATGGCTACACCTTC
v_gene: TRBV7-2; len: 13; abundance: few; d_gene: -; j_gene: TRBJ1-2; CDR3aa: CASSPAGALGYTF; CDR3nt: TGTGCCAGCAGCCCCGCGGGGGCCCTAGGCTACACCTTC
v_gene: TRBV30; len: 13; abundance: -; d_gene: -; j_gene: TRBJ1-4; CDR3aa: CAWSDQVNEKLFF; CDR3nt: TGTGCCTGGAGTGACCAGGTTAATGAAAAACTGTTTTTT
v_gene: TRBV27; len: 14; abundance: -; d_gene: -; j_gene: TRBJ1-5; CDR3aa: CASSLGGSYQPQHF; CDR3nt: TGTGCCAGCAGTTTAGGGGGTTCTTATCAGCCCCAGCATTTT
v_gene: TRBV6-4; len: 17; abundance: once; d_gene: TRBD2; j_gene: TRBJ2-1; CDR3aa: CASSDSGRGGPYNEQFF; CDR3nt: TGTGCCAGCAGTGACTCTGGGCGGGGAGGGCCCTACAATGAGCAGTTCTTC
v_gene: TRBV6-5; len: 13; abundance: once; d_gene: -; j_gene: TRBJ2-1; CDR3aa: CASSYSFGYEQFF; CDR3nt: TGTGCCAGCAGTTACTCGTTCGGATATGAGCAGTTCTTC
v_gene: TRBV7-9; len: 19; abundance: -; d_gene: TRBD1; j_gene: TRBJ2-1; CDR3aa: CASSSGGRGPEVSYNEQFF; CDR3nt: TGTGCCAGCTCCTCCGGTGGCAGGGGGCCGGAGGTCTCCTACAATGAGCAGTTCTTC
v_gene: TRBV4-1; len: 15; abundance: -; d_gene: TRBD2; j_gene: TRBJ2-7; CDR3aa: CASSQVGTSGYEQYF; CDR3nt: TGCGCCAGCAGCCAAGTGGGGACTAGCGGATACGAGCAGTACTTC
v_gene: TRBV19; len: 16; abundance: -; d_gene: TRBD2; j_gene: TRBJ2-3; CDR3aa: CASSTPSGGAADTQYF; CDR3nt: TGTGCCAGTAGTACACCTAGCGGGGGGGCGGCAGATACGCAGTATTTT
v_gene: TRBV19; len: 14; abundance: -; d_gene: -; j_gene: TRBJ2-7; CDR3aa: CASSIAYGNYEQYF; CDR3nt: TGTGCCAGTAGTATCGCGTACGGAAACTACGAGCAGTACTTC
v_gene: TRBV2; len: 14; abundance: few; d_gene: TRBD1; j_gene: TRBJ1-4; CDR3aa: CASKKTGLNEKLFF; CDR3nt: TGTGCCAGCAAAAAGACAGGGCTTAATGAAAAACTGTTTTTT
v_gene: TRBV4-3; len: 16; abundance: -; d_gene: -; j_gene: TRBJ1-2; CDR3aa: CASSQAGRGPPYGYTF; CDR3nt: TGCGCCAGCAGCCAAGCCGGGAGGGGACCCCCCTATGGCTACACCTTC
v_gene: TRBV10-3; len: 14; abundance: -; d_gene: TRBD1; j_gene: TRBJ1-1; CDR3aa: CAISGQGSNTEAFF; CDR3nt: TGTGCCATCAGCGGACAGGGGTCGAACACTGAAGCTTTCTTT
v_gene: TRBV21-1; len: 10; abundance: -; d_gene: -; j_gene: TRBJ2-1; CDR3aa: CASIRHEQFF; CDR3nt: TGTGCCAGCATCCGTCATGAGCAGTTCTTC
v_gene: TRBV5-6; len: 15; abundance: -; d_gene: -; j_gene: TRBJ2-3; CDR3aa: CASSLALRSTDTQYF; CDR3nt: TGTGCCAGCAGCTTGGCCTTGCGGAGCACAGATACGCAGTATTTT
v_gene: TRBV9; len: 13; abundance: -; d_gene: TRBD1; j_gene: TRBJ1-1; CDR3aa: CASSFGTDTEAFF; CDR3nt: TGTGCCAGCAGCTTCGGGACAGACACTGAAGCTTTCTTT
v_gene: TRBV19; len: 8; abundance: -; d_gene: -; j_gene: TRBJ2-4; CDR3aa: CASVLSPF; CDR3nt: TGTGCCAGTGTTCTCTCGCCCTTC
v_gene: TRBV14; len: 15; abundance: -; d_gene: -; j_gene: TRBJ1-1; CDR3aa: CASSPVLASGTEAFF; CDR3nt: TGTGCCAGCAGCCCGGTCCTGGCAAGTGGGACTGAAGCTTTCTTT
v_gene: TRBV18; len: 14; abundance: once; d_gene: TRBD1; j_gene: TRBJ1-5; CDR3aa: CASSPQTGGQPQHF; CDR3nt: TGTGCCAGCTCACCCCAAACAGGGGGTCAGCCCCAGCATTTT
v_gene: TRBV7-2; len: 19; abundance: -; d_gene: TRBD2; j_gene: TRBJ2-3; CDR3aa: CATSPRAGGYQRGTDTQYF; CDR3nt: TGTGCCACAAGCCCGAGGGCGGGGGGGTATCAGCGAGGCACAGATACGCAGTATTTT
v_gene: TRBV27; len: 13; abundance: -; d_gene: TRBD2; j_gene: TRBJ2-1; CDR3aa: CASSLPGLVEQFF; CDR3nt: TGTGCCAGCAGTTTACCGGGACTAGTGGAGCAGTTCTTC
v_gene: TRBV27; len: 10; abundance: -; d_gene: -; j_gene: TRBJ2-3; CDR3aa: CATRGPTQYF; CDR3nt: TGTGCCACCCGCGGGCCAACGCAGTATTTT
v_gene: TRBV11-3; len: 19; abundance: -; d_gene: TRBD1; j_gene: TRBJ2-1; CDR3aa: CASSPILSYRDRKVHEQFF; CDR3nt: TGTGCCAGCAGCCCTATCCTCTCCTACCGGGACAGAAAGGTCCATGAGCAGTTCTTC
v_gene: TRBV9; len: 14; abundance: few; d_gene: -; j_gene: TRBJ1-1; CDR3aa: CASSVGPGSWEAFF; CDR3nt: TGTGCCAGCAGCGTAGGCCCGGGGAGCTGGGAAGCTTTCTTT